These T cell receptor beta chains were read from a single sample in a study of cytomegalovirus exposure and HLA in healthy donors. The method was immunoSEQ multiplex PCR; TCRdb's version includes in-frame clones alone and lacks a portion of them. Of over 150,000 clones listed, around 85% are singletons. Material for sequencing was PBMCs. These receptors were obtained from a woman aged 25-40 years in good health and CMV-seronegative. CDR3s include the opening cysteine and the closing phenylalanine or tryptophan. Fields, in order: V gene, CDR3 protein.

v_call: TRBV19; cdr3_aa: CASSTVGTGQPQHF
v_call: TRBV5-1; cdr3_aa: CASSFSGIIQETQYF
v_call: TRBV6-1; cdr3_aa: CASSEGWGGETQYF
v_call: TRBV7-9; cdr3_aa: CASSATGSGISPLHF
v_call: TRBV4-1; cdr3_aa: CASSQESRNEKLFF
v_call: TRBV9; cdr3_aa: CASSVGASGGSETQYF
v_call: TRBV7-2; cdr3_aa: CASSHPQGLGAYGYTF
v_call: TRBV2; cdr3_aa: CASSEGPPTRYEQYF
v_call: TRBV7-9; cdr3_aa: CASSGDRQEQFF
v_call: TRBV6-5; cdr3_aa: CASRVDSNQPQHF
v_call: TRBV27; cdr3_aa: CASSPPGLLSYEQYF
v_call: TRBV28; cdr3_aa: CASSLGLVIYGYTF
v_call: TRBV25-1; cdr3_aa: CASSSGSTLSFSGNTIYF
v_call: TRBV18; cdr3_aa: CASSPGQGWPQHF
v_call: TRBV7-3; cdr3_aa: CASSLGTALDVLTF
v_call: TRBV30; cdr3_aa: CAWSRGRGRRNEQFF
v_call: TRBV4-1; cdr3_aa: CASSQEEGRGRRTDTQYF
v_call: TRBV11-2; cdr3_aa: CASSAGTTRTGELFF
v_call: TRBV5-1; cdr3_aa: CASRIDSPNQPQHF
v_call: TRBV6-1; cdr3_aa: CASSEWTGRTNNEQFF
v_call: TRBV14; cdr3_aa: CASSQEHGRLNYGYTF
v_call: TRBV6-5; cdr3_aa: CASSYSQGVGETQYF